This record covers a single T cell receptor (beta chain). The target antigen is unknown. These data are taken from a study of T cell responses to AZD1222 COVID-19 vaccine. Findings and limits, study-wide: Repertoires were sampled only after the peak T cell response.

Assay used: immunoSEQ multiplex PCR; TCRdb lists only in-frame clones, some missing. The sample lists roughly 76,000 clones; about 88% were seen once. The germline V and J ends were trimmed by 6 bases and 4 bases, with 12 bases remaining between them. The CDR3 is 13 residues long. The chain employs TRBV12-3 or TRBV12-4 and TRBJ1-2; no firm D call. The sample here was peripheral blood, taken on day 0 of AZD1222 vaccination. This sequence originates from an adult in good health. CDR3 region: CASSSQDFYGYTF. The DNA of the CDR3 is TGTGCCAGCAGCAGCCAGGACTTCTATGGCTACACCTTC.